This TCR beta chain was identified in a study of T-cell reconstitution after alpha-beta-depleted transplantation in children (dated by TCRdb to the mid-2010s). For context, the study as a whole: Using TCR repertoire profiling, the study followed T-cell immune reconstitution in a quantitative way in children after TCRalphabeta/CD19-depleted allogeneic hematopoietic cell transplantation. On the study overall, not on this receptor specifically: The apparently early recovery of alphabetaT-cell counts about two months after transplant reportedly depended on only several hundred rapidly expanded clones that came from non-depleted graft cells. Over subsequent months, a decline in hyperexpanded clone frequencies was noted, and after one year, T-cell counts and TCRbeta diversity were mostly ascribed to newly produced T cells. In some patients, the high TCRbeta diversity seen at day 60 was put down to recipient T cells and intrathymic progenitors that had survived conditioning.

Libraries were constructed by PCR. Sequenced using an Illumina HiSeq 2500. TCR library preparation used molecular barcoding, with unique molecular identifiers applied to normalize quantification of the TCRbeta repertoire. The public sequencing data were trimmed at Q25 with fastp and processed into clonotypes with MiXCR by TCRdb, which kept only in-frame beta chains. Identical CDR3 proteins give one entry, which carries the most common genes and DNA. The sample profile shows over 25,000 distinct CDR3 sequences; 15% to 20% of them were found once. 35% of the sample is held by the ten biggest clonotypes. This specimen's time point label, interpreted: day 60 (about 2 months) after transplantation. This sample's treatment or condition label indicates: allogeneic hematopoietic cell transplantation with graft depleted of TCRalphabeta T cells and CD19 B cells. The children who served as transplant recipients had been given grafts of TCRalphabeta/CD19-depleted allogeneic hematopoietic cells.

This clonotype was detected many times. Which antigen it targets is not known. The sample holds no much larger clone one base away, and base qualities are not on file. Counted from cysteine to phenylalanine, this CDR3 has 14 amino acids. Only CDR3 DNA remains: 42 bases, in frame from the first base. The junction shows trimming of 6 bases on V and 3 bases on J, plus 13 bases between the germline ends. CDR1 is given as MNHEY and CDR2 as SVGEGT, both from the germline V gene. The receptor was derived from a male patient between 2 and 10 years old who had a stem cell transplant for acute lymphoblastic leukemia, so the T cells may come from the graft donor. The chain joins TRBV6-2 or TRBV6-3 to TRBJ2-3; tentative D gene TRBD1, with 5 bases matching. The specimen was PBMCs, mostly from graft donor cells, collected 60 days after TCRalphabeta/CD19-depleted stem cell transplant. The CDR3 sequence is CASRGWGLTDTQYF. DNA sequence: TGTGCCAGCAGAGGATGGGGCTTGACAGATACGCAGTATTTT.